This T cell receptor (beta chain) was obtained from a study of identical twins. Study-level results: Analyses of zero insertions could, in part, be confounded by invariant MAIT and iNKT cells.

Germline V lookup: CDR1 SNHLY, CDR2 FYNNEI. The CDR3 is 15 amino acids. The V segment lost 6 bases and the J segment 5 bases; nucleotides outside the gene matches: 10. Details on this clonotype: Its antigen is still unknown.

TCRdb analysed the 5' RACE reads with MiXCR anew, one entry per CDR3 protein. The table includes hundreds of thousands of distinct CDR3 sequences, roughly 7.2% detected once. The sample was also reused in another study, on yellow fever vaccine responses in identical twins.

Sequencing input: PBMCs. The chain is built from TRBV2 and TRBJ1-1; 9 bases map to TRBD1. The clonotype comes from a young woman in good health. CDR3 nucleotides: TGTGCCAGCAGGGATTTCGGACAGGGGAGAACTGAAGCTTTCTTT. Its protein product is CASRDFGQGRTEAFF.